This entry features one T cell receptor (beta chain) sequence. This clonotype was recorded at least ten times. The antigen this receptor binds is unknown. Base-call qualities are not available, and no considerably larger clone is one nucleotide away. The CDR3 numbers 14 residues from cysteine through phenylalanine. Left in the record is the CDR3 DNA by itself, 42 bases read in frame from the first base. Trimming removed 1 base from V and 8 bases from J; the gene matches leave 3 bases unexplained. CDR1 and CDR2, looked up from the germline V gene, are SGHRS and YFSETQ. Libraries came from 5' RACE. TCRdb names Illumina HiSeq 2000 as the instrument used. Template switching added a universal primer binding site, and the final cDNA carried a unique molecular identifier that allowed TCR cDNA molecules to be counted accurately. First-strand cDNA for TCR alpha and beta chains was synthesized from specific primers in the conserved constant-segment region. To control for contamination, every cDNA library carried two barcodes: a SMART-Mk sample barcode plus Illumina barcodes. TruSeq adapter sequences and Illumina sample barcodes were added in two successive PCR steps. TCR alpha and beta cDNA libraries were sequenced on the Illumina HiSeq platform with custom primers. In the authors' own workflow: Unique molecular identifiers were extracted from raw reads with MiGEC, and CDR3 positions were determined with MiXCR. Recombination models were inferred per individual with the repgenHMM and IGoR tools using an EM algorithm. Shared clonotypes were analyzed with the tcR package in R, and sharing was normalized by the product of cloneset sizes. To study raw recombination free of thymic and clonal selection effects, out-of-frame nonproductive sequences were analyzed. TCRdb trimmed the raw reads at Q25, called clones with MiXCR and kept productive beta chains. Identical CDR3 proteins give one entry, which carries the most common genes and DNA. Clone size and V and J calls follow TCRdb, not the original study. This sample has some 560,000 distinct CDR3 sequences in its table, and 7.5% to 10% of those were observed once. Roughly 3% of the sample belongs to the ten largest clones.

The data stem from a study of identical twins (dated by TCRdb to 2015 to 2016). Broadly, across the study: The study deep-sequenced TCR alpha and beta repertoires from monozygotic twins, unrelated adults of various ages and cord blood to test whether fetal clonotypes persist. Replicate twin experiments were performed at different times using different library preparation protocols to rule out contamination. Overall study outcomes, separate from this receptor: Invariant T cells such as MAIT and iNKT could partly confound zero-insertion analyses, although diverse VJ usage argued against such confounding for most clonotypes. Out-of-frame TCR alpha sequences shared between twins showed an excess of low generation-probability sequences compared with coincidental sharing between unrelated individuals. In monozygotic twins, out-of-frame TCR alpha sharing was systematically underestimated by recombination models, although the models agreed with sharing between unrelated individuals. Because the same donors could not be followed over many years, the conclusions depended on cross-sectional statistical analysis. Fewer insertions were carried by abundant cord blood beta clonotypes, a similar but weaker trend appeared in young adult naive repertoires, and no such trend appeared in memory repertoires. The excess sharing between twins in beta out-of-frame sequences was weaker because fewer shared sequences reduced the signal-to-noise ratio.

All donors were healthy Caucasians. Three pairs of female monozygotic twins, all aged about 18 to 30 years, made up the twin cohort. Peripheral blood mononuclear cells were the source from which RNA for the TCR libraries was isolated. The same sample was also studied in work on yellow fever vaccine responses in identical twins. As that second study puts it: The authors reported that the T cell response to vaccination in identical twins appeared partly convergent and partly personalized. Focusing on identical twins, the study followed the T cell clones that responded to the vaccine, and did so with precision.

The chain joins TRBV5-1 to TRBJ1-6; 7 bases in the junction line up with TRBD1. The clonotype was recovered from a woman aged 18-35 years in good health. Source material: PBMCs. The CDR3 protein is CASSLTGVDSPLHF. The nucleotides are TGCGCCAGCAGCTTGACAGGGGTTGATTCACCCCTCCACTTT.